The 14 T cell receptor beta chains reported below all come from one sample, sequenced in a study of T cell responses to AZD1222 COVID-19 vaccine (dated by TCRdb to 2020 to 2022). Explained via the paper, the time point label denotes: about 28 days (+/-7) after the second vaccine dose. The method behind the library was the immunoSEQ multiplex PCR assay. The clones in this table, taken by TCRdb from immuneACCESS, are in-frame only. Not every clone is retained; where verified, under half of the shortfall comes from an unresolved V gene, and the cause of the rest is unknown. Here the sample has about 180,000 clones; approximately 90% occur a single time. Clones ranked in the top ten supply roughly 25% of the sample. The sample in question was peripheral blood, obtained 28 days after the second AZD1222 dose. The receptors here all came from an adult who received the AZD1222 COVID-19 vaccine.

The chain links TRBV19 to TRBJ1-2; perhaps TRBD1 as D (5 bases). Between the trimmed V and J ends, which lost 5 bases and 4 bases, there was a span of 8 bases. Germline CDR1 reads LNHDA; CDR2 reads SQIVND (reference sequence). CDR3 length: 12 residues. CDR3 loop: CASSSDSYGYTF. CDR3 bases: TGTGCCAGTAGTTCCGACAGCTATGGCTACACCTTC.

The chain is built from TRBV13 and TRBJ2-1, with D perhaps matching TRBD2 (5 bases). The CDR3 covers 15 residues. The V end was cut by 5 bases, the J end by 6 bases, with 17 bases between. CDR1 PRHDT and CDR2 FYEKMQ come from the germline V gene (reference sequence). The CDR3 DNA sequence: TGTGCCAGCAGCCCGCTAGTACTGGGAGTCAATGAGCAGTTCTTC. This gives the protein CASSPLVLGVNEQFF.

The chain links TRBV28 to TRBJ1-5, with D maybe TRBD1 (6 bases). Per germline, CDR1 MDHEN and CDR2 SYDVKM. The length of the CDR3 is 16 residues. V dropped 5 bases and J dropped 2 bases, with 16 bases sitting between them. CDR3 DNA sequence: TGTGCCAGCAGTGCCCAGGGGATGGTGCGCAATCAGCCCCAGCATTTT. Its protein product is CASSAQGMVRNQPQHF.

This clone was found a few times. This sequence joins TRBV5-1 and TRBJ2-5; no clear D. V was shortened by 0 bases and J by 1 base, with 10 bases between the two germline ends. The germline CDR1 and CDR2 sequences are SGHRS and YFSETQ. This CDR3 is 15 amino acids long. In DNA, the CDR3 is TGCGCCAGCAGCTTGGTCCCGGAGATCCAAGAGACCCAGTACTTC. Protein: CASSLVPEIQETQYF.

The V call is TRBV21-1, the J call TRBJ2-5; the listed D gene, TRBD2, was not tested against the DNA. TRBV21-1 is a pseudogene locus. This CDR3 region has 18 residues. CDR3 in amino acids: CASSKFRGTSGGQETQYF. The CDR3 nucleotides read TGTGCCAGCAGCAAATTCAGGGGTACTAGCGGGGGGCAAGAGACCCAGTACTTC.

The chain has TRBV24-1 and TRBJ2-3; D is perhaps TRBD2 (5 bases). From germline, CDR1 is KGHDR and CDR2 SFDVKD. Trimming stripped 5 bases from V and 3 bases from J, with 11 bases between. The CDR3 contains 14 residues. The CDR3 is CATSAGAVTDTQYF. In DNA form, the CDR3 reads TGTGCCACCAGTGCCGGAGCGGTGACAGATACGCAGTATTTT.

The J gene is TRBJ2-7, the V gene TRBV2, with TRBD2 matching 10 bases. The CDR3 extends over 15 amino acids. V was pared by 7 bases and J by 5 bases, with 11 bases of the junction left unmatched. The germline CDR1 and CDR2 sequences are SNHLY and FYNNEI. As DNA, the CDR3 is TGTGCCAGCATCCTAGCGGGAGTAGGTGGGGACGAGCAGTACTTC. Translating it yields CASILAGVGGDEQYF.

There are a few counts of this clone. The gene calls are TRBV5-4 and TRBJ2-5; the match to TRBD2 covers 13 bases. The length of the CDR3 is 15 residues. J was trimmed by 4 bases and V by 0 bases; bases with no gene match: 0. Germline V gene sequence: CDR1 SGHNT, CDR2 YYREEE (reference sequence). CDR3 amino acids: CASSLGLAGGETQYF. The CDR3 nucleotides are TGTGCCAGCAGCTTGGGACTAGCGGGAGGAGAGACCCAGTACTTC.

CDR3 nucleotides: TGTGCCAGCAGCCATGGAGACGGGACCGCTAGCACAGATACGCAGTATTTT. Translating it yields CASSHGDGTASTDTQYF. This sequence joins TRBV4-2 and TRBJ2-3; tentatively, D is TRBD1 or TRBD2 (5 bases each). V was cut by 3 bases and J by 0 bases, with 16 bases left in between. Germline CDR1 is LGHNA and CDR2 is YNFKEQ. This CDR3 is built from 17 residues.

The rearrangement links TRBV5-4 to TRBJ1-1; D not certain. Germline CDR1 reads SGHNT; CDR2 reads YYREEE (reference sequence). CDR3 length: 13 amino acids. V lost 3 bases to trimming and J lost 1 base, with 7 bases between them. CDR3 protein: CASSSDPNTEAFF. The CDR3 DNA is TGTGCCAGCAGCTCAGACCCGAACACTGAAGCTTTCTTT.

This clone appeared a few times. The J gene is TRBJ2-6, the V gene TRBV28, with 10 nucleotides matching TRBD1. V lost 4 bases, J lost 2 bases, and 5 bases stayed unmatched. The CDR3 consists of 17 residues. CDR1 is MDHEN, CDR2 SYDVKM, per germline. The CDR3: CASSSSGQGTGANVLTF. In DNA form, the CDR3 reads TGTGCCAGCAGTTCCTCGGGACAGGGGACTGGGGCCAACGTCCTGACTTTC.

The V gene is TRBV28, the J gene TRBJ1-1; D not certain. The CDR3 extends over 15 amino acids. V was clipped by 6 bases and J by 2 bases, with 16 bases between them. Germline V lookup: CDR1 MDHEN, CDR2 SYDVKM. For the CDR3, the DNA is TGTGCCAGCAGGGGGAGACCGCCTCTCAACACTGAAGCTTTCTTT. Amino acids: CASRGRPPLNTEAFF.

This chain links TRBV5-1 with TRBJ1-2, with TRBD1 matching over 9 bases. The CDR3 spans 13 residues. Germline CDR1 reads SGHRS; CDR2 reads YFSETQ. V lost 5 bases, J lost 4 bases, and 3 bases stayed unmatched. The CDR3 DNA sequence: TGCGCCAGCAGTCAGACAGGGGGCTATGGCTACACCTTC. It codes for CASSQTGGYGYTF.

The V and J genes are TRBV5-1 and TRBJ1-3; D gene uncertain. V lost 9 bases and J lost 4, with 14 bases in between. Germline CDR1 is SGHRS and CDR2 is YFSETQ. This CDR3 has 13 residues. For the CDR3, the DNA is TGCGCCACCCGGACTGAAGCAGGAAACACCATATATTTT. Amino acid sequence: CATRTEAGNTIYF.